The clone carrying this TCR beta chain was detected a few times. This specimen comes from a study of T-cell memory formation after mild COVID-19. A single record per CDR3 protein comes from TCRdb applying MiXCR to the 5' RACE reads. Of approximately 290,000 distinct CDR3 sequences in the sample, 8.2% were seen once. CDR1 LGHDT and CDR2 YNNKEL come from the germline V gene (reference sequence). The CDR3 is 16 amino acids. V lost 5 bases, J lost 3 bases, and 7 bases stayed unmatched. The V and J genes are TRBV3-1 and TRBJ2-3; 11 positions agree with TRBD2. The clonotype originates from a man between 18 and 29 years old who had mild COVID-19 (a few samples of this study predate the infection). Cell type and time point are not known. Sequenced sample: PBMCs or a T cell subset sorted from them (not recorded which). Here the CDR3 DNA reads TGTGCCAGCAGCGCATTTCGACTAGCGGGAACAGATACGCAGTATTTT. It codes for CASSAFRLAGTDTQYF.